The rows below give T cell receptor beta chains drawn from one sample of a study of blood T cell repertoires in COVID-19. Method: immunoSEQ multiplex PCR; TCRdb's copy keeps in-frame clones and lacks some. Of 10,000 to 15,000 clones listed, 71% are singletons. The sample consisted of peripheral blood. These receptors were obtained from a man aged 55 to 70 with COVID-19, enrolled during active disease. CDR3s include the opening cysteine and the closing phenylalanine or tryptophan.

14	TRBV5-1	CASSWTGPSYEQYF
15	TRBV6-5	CASSLDGTNLWGYTF
13	TRBV27	CASGPPRVGDYTF
15	TRBV30	CACGTGSSGANVLTF
16	TRBV5-4	CASSRGTSGDTGELFF
14	TRBV5-4	CATRWGPGADTQYF
15	TRBV19	CATKDRQKTNEKLFF
14	TRBV19	CASSTARGMYGYTF
17	TRBV4-1	CASSPGLAGEIYNEQFF
16	TRBV11-2	CASSLPNGPSSYEQYF
14	TRBV9	CASSSSTDYYGYTF
14	TRBV28	CATLVLTGSTEAFF
14	TRBV28	CASSLRTSFLGAFF
15	TRBV10-3	CAISDSGQGGTEAFF
14	TRBV13	CASSLGTGNYGYTF
17	TRBV15	CATSSPPAEGLDYGYTF
14	TRBV28	CASSLAGITGELFF
14	TRBV20-1	CSASIRDDNSPLHF
15	TRBV6-5	CASRTSSGTGAPYTF
14	TRBV9	CASSPRTEARGYTF
18	TRBV28	CASSLVGGRALAKNIQYF
17	TRBV27	CASSLSKGQGSNQPQHF
12	TRBV6-5	CATTRGNTEAFF
15	TRBV4-3	CASSQDPRAYRGYTF
15	TRBV30	CAWSVGQGVAGELFF
15	TRBV2	CASRAGQGAGQPQHF
13	TRBV10-3	CAIRPGETRELFF
13	TRBV29-1	CSVEGRGTTEAFF
16	TRBV15	CATSVGGLAAYNEQFF
15	TRBV28	CASSLAGTTSYGYTF
13	TRBV12-3/TRBV12-4	CASSFVREMGAFF
15	TRBV9	CASSVVDRVGSPLHF
16	TRBV5-1	CASSRGLGEGNQPQHF
14	TRBV19	CASSIGAGTGELFF
15	TRBV3-1/TRBV3-2	CASSLGLQSIGGYTF
12	TRBV5-1	CASSFAEDGYTF
14	TRBV3-1/TRBV3-2	CASSQDVGGGWQFF
11	TRBV20-1	CSLGLAGEQFF
12	TRBV19	CASSNGVWGYTF
18	TRBV9	CASSVESGGPGSGNTIYF
14	TRBV27	CASSEQGMTYEQYF
16	TRBV5-1	CASSFSVAVSTDTQYF
16	TRBV7-6	CASSPQTGEGIGTIYF
14	TRBV6-2/TRBV6-3	CASSYQGGNSPLHF
13	TRBV3-1/TRBV3-2	CAALTSGTDTQYF
19	TRBV4-3	CASSQDPPRAGGPSDTQYF
14	TRBV3-1/TRBV3-2	CASSGGLPNEKLFF
18	TRBV27	CASSLTSGGHSSYNEQFF